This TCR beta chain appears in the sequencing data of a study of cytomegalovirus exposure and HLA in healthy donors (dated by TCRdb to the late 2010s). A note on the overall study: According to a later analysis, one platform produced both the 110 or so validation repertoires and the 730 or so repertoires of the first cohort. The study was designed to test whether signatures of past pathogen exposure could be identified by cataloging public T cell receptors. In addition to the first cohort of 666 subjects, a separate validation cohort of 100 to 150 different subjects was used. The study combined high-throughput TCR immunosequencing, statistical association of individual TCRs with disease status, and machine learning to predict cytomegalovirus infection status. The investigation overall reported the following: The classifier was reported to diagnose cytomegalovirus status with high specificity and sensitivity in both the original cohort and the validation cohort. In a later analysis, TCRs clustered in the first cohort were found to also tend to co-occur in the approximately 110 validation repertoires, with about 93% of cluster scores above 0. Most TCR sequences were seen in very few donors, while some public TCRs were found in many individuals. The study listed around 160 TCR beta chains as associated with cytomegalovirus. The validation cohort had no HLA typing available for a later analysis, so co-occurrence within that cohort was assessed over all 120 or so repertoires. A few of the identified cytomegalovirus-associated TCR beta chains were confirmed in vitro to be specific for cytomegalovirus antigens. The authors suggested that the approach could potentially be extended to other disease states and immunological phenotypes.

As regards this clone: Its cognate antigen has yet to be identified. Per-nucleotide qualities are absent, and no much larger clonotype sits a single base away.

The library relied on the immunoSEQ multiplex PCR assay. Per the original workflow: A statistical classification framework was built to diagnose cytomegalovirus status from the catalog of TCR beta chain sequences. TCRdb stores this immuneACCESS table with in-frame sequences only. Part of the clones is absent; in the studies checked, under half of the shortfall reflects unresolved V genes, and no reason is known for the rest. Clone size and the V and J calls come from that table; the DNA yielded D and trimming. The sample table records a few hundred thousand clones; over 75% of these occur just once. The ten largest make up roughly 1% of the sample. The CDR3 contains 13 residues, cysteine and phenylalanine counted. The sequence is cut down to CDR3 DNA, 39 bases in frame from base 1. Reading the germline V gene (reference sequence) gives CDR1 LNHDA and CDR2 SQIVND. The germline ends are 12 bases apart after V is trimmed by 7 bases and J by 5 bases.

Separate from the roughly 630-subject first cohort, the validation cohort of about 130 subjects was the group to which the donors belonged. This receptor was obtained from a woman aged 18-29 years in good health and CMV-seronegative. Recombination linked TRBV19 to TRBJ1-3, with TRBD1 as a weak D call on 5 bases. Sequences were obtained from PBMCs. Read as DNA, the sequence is TGTGCCAGTACAATGGGGGGTCGAAACACCATATATTTT. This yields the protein CASTMGGRNTIYF. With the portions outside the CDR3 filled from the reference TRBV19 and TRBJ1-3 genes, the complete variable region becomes DGGITQSPKYLFRKEGQNVTLSCEQNLNHDAMYWYRQDPGQGLRLIYYSQIVNDFQKGDIAEGYSVSREKKESFPLTVTSAQKNPTAFYLCASTMGGRNTIYFGEGSWLTVV.